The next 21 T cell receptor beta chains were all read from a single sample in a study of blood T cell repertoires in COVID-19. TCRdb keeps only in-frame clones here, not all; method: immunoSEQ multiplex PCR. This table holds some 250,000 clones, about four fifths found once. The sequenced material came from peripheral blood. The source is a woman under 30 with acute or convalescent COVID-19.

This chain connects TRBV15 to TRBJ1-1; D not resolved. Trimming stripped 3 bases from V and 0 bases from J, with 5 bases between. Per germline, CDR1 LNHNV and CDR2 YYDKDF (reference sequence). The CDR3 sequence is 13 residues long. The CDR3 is CATSSWLNTEAFF. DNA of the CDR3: TGTGCCACCAGCAGCTGGCTGAACACTGAAGCTTTCTTT.

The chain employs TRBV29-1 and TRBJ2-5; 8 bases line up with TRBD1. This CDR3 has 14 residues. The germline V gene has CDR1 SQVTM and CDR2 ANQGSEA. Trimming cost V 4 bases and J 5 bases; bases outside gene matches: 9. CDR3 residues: CSVVRGQEVETQYF. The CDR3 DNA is TGCAGCGTTGTCAGGGGGCAGGAGGTTGAGACCCAGTACTTC.

Here the CDR3 DNA reads TGCAGTGCTGGGGGGAGGTTGGGGCAGTACTTC. Amino acid sequence: CSAGGRLGQYF. V is TRBV20-1 and J is TRBJ2-7; D perhaps matches TRBD2 (6 bases). V was shortened by 5 bases and J by 9 bases, with 14 bases between the two germline ends. Germline-derived CDR1 and CDR2 are DFQATT and SNEGSKA (reference sequence). The CDR3 contains 11 residues.

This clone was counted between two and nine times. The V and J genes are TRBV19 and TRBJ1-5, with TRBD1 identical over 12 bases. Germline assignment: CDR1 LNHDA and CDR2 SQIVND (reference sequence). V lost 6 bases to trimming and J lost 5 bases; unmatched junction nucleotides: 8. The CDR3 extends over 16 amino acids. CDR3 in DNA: TGTGCCAGTAGGAGGGACAGGGGGCGAGGCGATCAGCCCCAGCATTTT. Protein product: CASRRDRGRGDQPQHF. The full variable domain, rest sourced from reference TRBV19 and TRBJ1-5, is DGGITQSPKYLFRKEGQNVTLSCEQNLNHDAMYWYRQDPGQGLRLIYYSQIVNDFQKGDIAEGYSVSREKKESFPLTVTSAQKNPTAFYLCASRRDRGRGDQPQHFGDGTRLSIL.

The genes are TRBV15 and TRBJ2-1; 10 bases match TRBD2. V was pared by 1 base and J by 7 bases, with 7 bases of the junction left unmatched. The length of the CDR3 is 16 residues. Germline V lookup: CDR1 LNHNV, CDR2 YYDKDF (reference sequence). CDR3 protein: CATSRALAGEGNEQFF. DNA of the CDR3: TGTGCCACCAGCAGAGCTCTAGCGGGAGAGGGAAATGAGCAGTTCTTC.

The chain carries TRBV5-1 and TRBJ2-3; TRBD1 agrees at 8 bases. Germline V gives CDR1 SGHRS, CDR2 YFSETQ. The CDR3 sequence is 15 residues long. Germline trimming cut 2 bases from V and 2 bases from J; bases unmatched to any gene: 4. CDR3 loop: CASSFGTGNTDTQYF. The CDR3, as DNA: TGCGCCAGCAGCTTTGGGACAGGAAACACAGATACGCAGTATTTT.

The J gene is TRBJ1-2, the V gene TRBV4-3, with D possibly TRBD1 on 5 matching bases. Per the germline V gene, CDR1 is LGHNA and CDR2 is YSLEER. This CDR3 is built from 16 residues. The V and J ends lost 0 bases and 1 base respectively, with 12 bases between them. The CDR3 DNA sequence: TGCGCCAGCAGCCAAGACCGTACAGGAATTAACTATGGCTACACCTTC. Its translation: CASSQDRTGINYGYTF.

CDR3 sequence reads: CASSLGGSGELFF. As DNA, the CDR3 is TGTGCCAGCAGCTTAGGGGGCTCCGGGGAGCTGTTTTTT. The gene calls are TRBV7-9 and TRBJ2-2, with D possibly matching TRBD1 (5 bases). The germline CDR1 and CDR2 sequences are SEHNR and FQNEAQ (reference sequence). The CDR3 is 13 residues long. Trimming removed 1 base from V and 6 bases from J, with 6 bases in between.

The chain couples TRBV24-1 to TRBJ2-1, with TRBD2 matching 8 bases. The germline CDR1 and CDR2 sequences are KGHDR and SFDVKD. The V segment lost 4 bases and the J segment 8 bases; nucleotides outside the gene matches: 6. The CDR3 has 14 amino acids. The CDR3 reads CATSDPGTSDEQFF. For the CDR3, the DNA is TGTGCCACCAGTGACCCCGGGACTAGTGATGAGCAGTTCTTC.

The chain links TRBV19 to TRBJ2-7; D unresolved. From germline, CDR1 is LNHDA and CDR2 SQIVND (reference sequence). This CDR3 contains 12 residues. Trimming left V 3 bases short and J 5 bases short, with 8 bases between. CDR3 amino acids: CASSILGDEQYF. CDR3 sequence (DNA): TGTGCCAGTAGTATTCTTGGAGACGAGCAGTACTTC.

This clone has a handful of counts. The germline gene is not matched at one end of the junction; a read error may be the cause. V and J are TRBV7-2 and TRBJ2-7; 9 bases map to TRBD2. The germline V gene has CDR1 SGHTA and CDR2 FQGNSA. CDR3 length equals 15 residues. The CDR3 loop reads CASSLVGTSSHEQYF. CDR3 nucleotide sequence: TGTGCCAGCAGCTTAGTAGGGACTAGCTCCCACGAGCAGTACTTC. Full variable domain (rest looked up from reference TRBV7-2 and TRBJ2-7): GAGVSQSPSNKVTEKGKDVELRCDPISGHTALYWYRQSLGQGLEFLIYFQGNSAPDKSGLPSDRFSAERTGGSVSTLTIQRTQQEDSAVYLCASSLVGTSSHEQYFGPGTRLTVT.

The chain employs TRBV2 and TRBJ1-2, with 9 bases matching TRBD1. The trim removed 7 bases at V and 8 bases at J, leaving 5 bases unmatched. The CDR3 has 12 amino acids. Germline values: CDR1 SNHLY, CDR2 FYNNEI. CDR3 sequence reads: CASTDRGYGYTF. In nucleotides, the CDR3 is TGTGCCAGCACTGACAGGGGGTACGGCTACACCTTC.

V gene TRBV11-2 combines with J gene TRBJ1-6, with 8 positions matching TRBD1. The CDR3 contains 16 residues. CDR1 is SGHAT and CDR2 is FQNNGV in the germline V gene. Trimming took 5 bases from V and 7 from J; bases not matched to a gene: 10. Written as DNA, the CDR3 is TGTGCCAGCAGCCCAGGGACAGGACAGCCGAATTCACCCCTCCACTTT. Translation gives CASSPGTGQPNSPLHF. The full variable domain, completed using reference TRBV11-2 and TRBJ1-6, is EAGVAQSPRYKIIEKRQSVAFWCNPISGHATLYWYQQILGQGPKLLIQFQNNGVVDDSQLPKDRFSAERLKGVDSTLKIQPAKLEDSAVYLCASSPGTGQPNSPLHFGNGTRLTVT.

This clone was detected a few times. DNA for the CDR3: TGTGCCAGTAGTGACTACCCCTCTAGCTCTGGGGCCAACGTCCTGACTTTC. Its translation: CASSDYPSSSGANVLTF. The rearrangement links TRBV19 to TRBJ2-6; TRBD2 might be the D (5 bases). Germline CDR1 is LNHDA and CDR2 is SQIVND (reference sequence). Trimming pared 5 bases from V and 0 bases from J, leaving 14 bases between. This CDR3 region has 17 residues. Using reference TRBV19 and TRBJ2-6 for the parts outside the CDR3, the full variable domain is DGGITQSPKYLFRKEGQNVTLSCEQNLNHDAMYWYRQDPGQGLRLIYYSQIVNDFQKGDIAEGYSVSREKKESFPLTVTSAQKNPTAFYLCASSDYPSSSGANVLTFGAGSRLTVL.

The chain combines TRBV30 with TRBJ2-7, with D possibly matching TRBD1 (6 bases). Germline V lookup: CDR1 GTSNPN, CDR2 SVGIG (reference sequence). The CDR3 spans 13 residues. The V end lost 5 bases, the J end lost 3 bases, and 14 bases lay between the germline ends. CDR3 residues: CAWSPGTNYEQYF. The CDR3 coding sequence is TGTGCCTGGTCCCCCGGGACAAACTACGAGCAGTACTTC.

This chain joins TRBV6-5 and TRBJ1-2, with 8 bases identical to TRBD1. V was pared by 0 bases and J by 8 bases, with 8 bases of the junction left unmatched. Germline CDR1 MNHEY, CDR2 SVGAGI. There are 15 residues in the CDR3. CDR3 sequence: CASSYSGRGRVGYTF. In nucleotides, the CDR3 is TGTGCCAGCAGTTACTCGGGCAGGGGGCGCGTAGGCTACACCTTC.

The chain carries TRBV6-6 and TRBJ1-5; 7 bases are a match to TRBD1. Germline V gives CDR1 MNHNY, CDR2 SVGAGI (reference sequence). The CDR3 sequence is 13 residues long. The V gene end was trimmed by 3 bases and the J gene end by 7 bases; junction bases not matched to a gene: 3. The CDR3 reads CASSYLGGQPQHF. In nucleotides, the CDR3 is TGTGCCAGCAGTTATTTAGGGGGCCAGCCCCAGCATTTT.

The CDR3 loop is CASRQTSLFGETQYF. CDR3 DNA: TGTGCCAGCAGACAGACCAGTCTCTTTGGAGAGACCCAGTACTTC. The J gene is TRBJ2-5, the V gene TRBV28; D is uncertain. Germline CDR1 reads MDHEN; CDR2 reads SYDVKM. CDR3 length: 15 amino acids. V was cut by 6 bases and J by 4 bases, with 18 bases left in between.

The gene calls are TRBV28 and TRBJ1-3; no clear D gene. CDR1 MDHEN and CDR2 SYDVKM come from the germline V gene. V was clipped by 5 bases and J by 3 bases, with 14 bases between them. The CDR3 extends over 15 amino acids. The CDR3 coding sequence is TGTGCCAGCAGTCCCACCGGGTGGATTGGAAACACCATATATTTT. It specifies CASSPTGWIGNTIYF.

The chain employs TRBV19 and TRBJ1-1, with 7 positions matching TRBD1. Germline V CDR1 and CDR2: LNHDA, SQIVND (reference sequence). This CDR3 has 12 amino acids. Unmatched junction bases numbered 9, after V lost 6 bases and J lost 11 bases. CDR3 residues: CASSPTTGAAFF. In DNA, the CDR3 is TGTGCCAGTAGCCCGACCACAGGGGCGGCTTTCTTT.

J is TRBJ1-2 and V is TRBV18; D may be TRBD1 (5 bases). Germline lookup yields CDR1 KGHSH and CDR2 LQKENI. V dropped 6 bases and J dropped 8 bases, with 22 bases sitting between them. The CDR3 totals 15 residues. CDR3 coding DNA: TGTGCCAGCTCCCGCAACGAAGGGGCTAGTTTCGGCTACACCTTC. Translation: CASSRNEGASFGYTF.